This TCR beta chain originates from a study of shared clonotypes between healthy human individuals. The wider study: Sampling drew on donors who were a couple of women and a few men aged 18 to 49.

General study results and limits: With a few donors compared, around 5.4% of naive CD4 clonotypes were shared. Sequencing depth was expected to influence donor clonotype sharing. Naive subsets generally had larger estimated richness than memory subsets.

CDR1 and CDR2 (germline): SGHTA, FQGTGA. The CDR3 spans 15 residues. Losses at the gene ends were 2 bases for V and 5 bases for J; bases not matched to a gene: 6. TCRdb keeps only in-frame clones here, not all; method: immunoSEQ multiplex PCR. The table includes about 2.3 million clones, just under 95% detected once. With respect to this clone: Its antigen is unidentified.

The chain is built from TRBV7-3 and TRBJ2-5, with 9 bases identical to TRBD1. Specimen: naive CD4+ T cells from PBMCs. Subset defined: CD45RA+ positively selected. The receptor comes from a man between 18 and 29 years old in good health. Some clones in this sample may be carry-over from other donors' samples. The chain's CDR3 is CASSLAGTGLETQYF. CDR3 DNA: TGTGCCAGCAGCTTAGCCGGGACAGGGTTGGAGACCCAGTACTTC. Variable domain in full (rest from reference TRBV7-3 and TRBJ2-5): GAGVSQTPSNKVTEKGKYVELRCDPISGHTALYWYRQSLGQGPEFLIYFQGTGAADDSGLPNDRFFAVRPEGSVSTLKIQRTERGDSAVYLCASSLAGTGLETQYFGPGTRLLVL.